Following are 17 T cell receptor beta chains from one sample sequenced in a study of shared clonotypes between healthy human individuals. The table came from immunoSEQ multiplex PCR; TCRdb's copy has only in-frame clones and leaves some out. This table holds over a million clones, around 97% found once. Source material: naive CD4+ T cells sorted from blood. Subset indicated: CD45RA+ positively selected. Every receptor here comes from a man aged 25 to 40 in good health.

This rearrangement joins TRBV14 to TRBJ2-1; TRBD2 agrees at 7 bases. The CDR3 is made up of 16 amino acids. The germline V gene encodes CDR1 SGHDN and CDR2 FVKESK. The ends lost 4 bases at V and 3 bases at J; junction bases unmatched: 9. CDR3 sequence: CASSRRVASGYNEQFF. For the CDR3, the DNA is TGTGCCAGCAGCCGCCGCGTGGCTAGCGGCTACAATGAGCAGTTCTTC.

The CDR3 reads CASSPMLSGNYNEQFF. The CDR3 DNA follows: TGTGCCAGCAGCCCCATGTTAAGCGGGAACTACAATGAGCAGTTCTTC. The chain carries TRBV7-2 and TRBJ2-1, with 7 bases identical to TRBD2. The CDR3 length is 16 residues. Losses at the gene ends were 5 bases for V and 3 bases for J; bases not matched to a gene: 10. The germline CDR1 and CDR2 sequences are SGHTA and FQGNSA.

This clone was recorded only once. This chain links TRBV5-1 with TRBJ2-3; 8 bases fit TRBD1. From germline, CDR1 is SGHRS and CDR2 YFSETQ. The V and J ends lost 4 bases and 3 bases, in that order; junction bases with no gene match: 4. This CDR3 region has 14 residues. Written as DNA, the CDR3 is TGCGCCAGCAGCGGGGGACAGGTTACAGATACGCAGTATTTT. It is translated as CASSGGQVTDTQYF.

In its sample, this clone was seen once. The genes are TRBV7-9 and TRBJ2-2, with 8 bases identical to TRBD1. Germline CDR1 SEHNR, CDR2 FQNEAQ (reference sequence). With 8 bases clipped from V and 1 base from J, the junction kept 3 bases outside the gene matches. The CDR3 consists of 14 residues. The CDR3 sequence: CASRGTGNTGELFF. The CDR3 DNA sequence: TGTGCCAGCCGGGGGACAGGGAACACCGGGGAGCTGTTTTTT.

This clone occurred once. The chain carries TRBV19 and TRBJ1-5; D is unclear. CDR1 LNHDA and CDR2 SQIVND come from the germline V gene (reference sequence). V lost 3 bases, J lost 5 bases, and 17 bases lay in between. This CDR3 region has 16 residues. The CDR3 loop is CASSIARFQTHQPQHF. The CDR3 nucleotides are TGTGCCAGTAGTATTGCCCGGTTCCAGACCCATCAGCCCCAGCATTTT.

This clone has a single count. This chain joins TRBV6-5 and TRBJ2-7, with a weak D call TRBD2 (5 bases). V lost 6 bases and J lost 3, with 15 bases in between. The CDR3 is 14 residues long. Germline V lookup: CDR1 MNHEY, CDR2 SVGAGI. CDR3 loop: CASSQSGGLYEQYF. The CDR3 region has the DNA TGTGCCAGCAGCCAAAGCGGAGGTCTCTACGAGCAGTACTTC.

The sample holds a few counts of this clone. The V call is TRBV11-2, the J call TRBJ1-1; 7 bases match TRBD1. Germline values: CDR1 SGHAT, CDR2 FQNNGV. V lost 4 bases, J lost 1 base, and 3 bases stayed unmatched. There are 14 residues in the CDR3. Here the CDR3 DNA reads TGTGCCAGCAGCTCCGACAGGGCGAACACTGAAGCTTTCTTT. Its translation is CASSSDRANTEAFF.

This clone was detected only once. The chain couples TRBV29-1 to TRBJ2-2; D unresolved. The V gene lost 3 bases and the J gene lost 4 bases, with 12 bases spanning the gap. Germline lookup yields CDR1 SQVTM and CDR2 ANQGSEA. This CDR3 contains 14 residues. The CDR3 loop is CSVENRMATGELFF. CDR3 bases: TGCAGCGTTGAGAATCGTATGGCCACCGGGGAGCTGTTTTTT.

The chain recombines TRBV6-5 with TRBJ2-1, with 7 bases identical to TRBD1. The germline gives CDR1 MNHEY, CDR2 SVGAGI. The V gene end was trimmed by 10 bases and the J gene end by 0 bases; junction bases not matched to a gene: 0. The CDR3 spans 12 residues. CDR3 sequence (DNA): TGTGCCACAGGGGGCTCCTACAATGAGCAGTTCTTC. Its protein product is CATGGSYNEQFF.

This clone occurred once. The V gene is TRBV19, the J gene TRBJ2-7; D possibly corresponds to TRBD2 (5 bases). The ends were cut back, 5 bases at V and 4 bases at J, with 21 bases in the middle. Germline V gives CDR1 LNHDA, CDR2 SQIVND (reference sequence). This CDR3 region has 16 residues. CDR3 sequence (DNA): TGTGCCAGTAGTCTGACCCCTACGGGAATTCGTTACGAGCAGTACTTC. Translated: CASSLTPTGIRYEQYF.

The chain employs TRBV7-2 and TRBJ2-5; no reliable D call. Trimming removed 1 base at V and 1 base at J, with 7 bases between. The CDR3 is made up of 14 amino acids. Germline V lookup: CDR1 SGHTA, CDR2 FQGNSA. CDR3 sequence (DNA): TGTGCCAGCAGCTTAGACGCAGGCCAAGAGACCCAGTACTTC. Its protein is CASSLDAGQETQYF.

The CDR3 sequence is CASSHRGLAGGTTTSSTDTQYF. The CDR3 DNA reads as TGTGCCAGCTCTCACCGGGGACTAGCGGGAGGGACGACTACCTCAAGCACAGATACGCAGTATTTT. This chain joins TRBV18 and TRBJ2-3; 16 nucleotides agree with TRBD2. CDR1 and CDR2 (germline): KGHSH, LQKENI. Unmatched junction bases numbered 18, after V lost 6 bases and J lost 0 bases. This CDR3 has 22 amino acids. Full variable domain (missing parts from reference TRBV18 and TRBJ2-3): NAGVMQNPRHLVRRRGQEARLRCSPMKGHSHVYWYRQLPEEGLKFMVYLQKENIIDESGMPKERFSAEFPKEGPSILRIQQVVRGDSAAYFCASSHRGLAGGTTTSSTDTQYFGPGTRLTVL.

The chain carries TRBV7-8 and TRBJ2-1; the match to TRBD2 covers 8 bases. The CDR3 has 15 residues. Trimming at V came to 7 bases and at J to 4 bases, leaving 9 bases not matched to a gene. Germline CDR1 is SGHVS and CDR2 is FQNEAQ. The CDR3 sequence: CASTKAGEVYNEQFF. Written as DNA, the CDR3 is TGTGCCAGCACCAAAGCGGGAGAGGTATACAATGAGCAGTTCTTC.

The CDR3 DNA is TGTGCCAGCAGCTTAACCGGGCGAGGGGAGACCCAGTACTTC. Translation gives CASSLTGRGETQYF. The chain carries TRBV7-3 and TRBJ2-5; TRBD2 might be the D (5 bases). With 0 bases removed from V and 5 bases from J, the gap between germline ends came to 10 bases. CDR3 size: 14 residues. Germline V gene lookup returns CDR1 SGHTA and CDR2 FQGTGA.

As DNA, the CDR3 is TGTGCCAGCAGCCCCGGGACAGGGAGCCTATATGGCTACACCTTC. Translated, it gives CASSPGTGSLYGYTF. This sequence joins TRBV7-9 and TRBJ1-2; 9 nucleotides align to TRBD1. This CDR3 spans 15 amino acids. Germline CDR1 SEHNR, CDR2 FQNEAQ (reference sequence). V shed 5 bases and J 5 bases; nucleotides not matched to a gene: 9. The complete variable domain, with remaining parts taken from reference TRBV7-9 and TRBJ1-2, reads DTGVSQNPRHKITKRGQNVTFRCDPISEHNRLYWYRQTLGQGPEFLTYFQNEAQLEKSRLLSDRFSAERPKGSFSTLEIQRTEQGDSAMYLCASSPGTGSLYGYTFGSGTRLTVV.

The rearrangement uses TRBV7-2 and TRBJ2-5; 8 bases line up with TRBD2. The V gene end was trimmed by 3 bases and the J gene end by 1 base; junction bases not matched to a gene: 16. Germline CDR1 SGHTA, CDR2 FQGNSA. This CDR3 contains 19 residues. CDR3 bases: TGTGCCAGCAGCTTGAGATGGGCCACTAGCGGAGACGGCCAAGAGACCCAGTACTTC. Its protein product is CASSLRWATSGDGQETQYF. The complete variable domain, with remaining parts taken from reference TRBV7-2 and TRBJ2-5, reads GAGVSQSPSNKVTEKGKDVELRCDPISGHTALYWYRQSLGQGLEFLIYFQGNSAPDKSGLPSDRFSAERTGGSVSTLTIQRTQQEDSAVYLCASSLRWATSGDGQETQYFGPGTRLLVL.

The V and J genes are TRBV18 and TRBJ2-7; D unclear. The CDR3 is made up of 13 amino acids. The V end was cut by 2 bases, the J end by 5 bases, with 10 bases between. The germline V gene encodes CDR1 KGHSH and CDR2 LQKENI. The DNA for the CDR3 is TGTGCCAGCTCACCAAACGGGCTTGACGAGCAGTACTTC. This translates into CASSPNGLDEQYF.